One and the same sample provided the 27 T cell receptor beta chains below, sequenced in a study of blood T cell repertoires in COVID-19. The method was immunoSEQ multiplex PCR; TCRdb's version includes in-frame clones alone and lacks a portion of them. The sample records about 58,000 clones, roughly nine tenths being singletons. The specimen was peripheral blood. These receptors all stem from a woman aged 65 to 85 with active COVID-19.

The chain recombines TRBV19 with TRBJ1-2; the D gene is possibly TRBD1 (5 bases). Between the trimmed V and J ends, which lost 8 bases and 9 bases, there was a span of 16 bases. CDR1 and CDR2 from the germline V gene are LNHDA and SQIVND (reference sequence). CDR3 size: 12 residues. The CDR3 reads CASADRSTSYTF. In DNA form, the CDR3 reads TGTGCCAGTGCTGACAGATCTACTAGCTACACCTTC. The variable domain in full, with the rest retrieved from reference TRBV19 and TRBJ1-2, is DGGITQSPKYLFRKEGQNVTLSCEQNLNHDAMYWYRQDPGQGLRLIYYSQIVNDFQKGDIAEGYSVSREKKESFPLTVTSAQKNPTAFYLCASADRSTSYTFGSGTRLTVV.

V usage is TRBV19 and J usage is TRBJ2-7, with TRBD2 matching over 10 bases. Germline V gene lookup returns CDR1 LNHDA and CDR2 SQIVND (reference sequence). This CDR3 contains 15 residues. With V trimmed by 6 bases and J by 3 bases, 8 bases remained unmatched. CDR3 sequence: CASRHGTSDIYEQYF. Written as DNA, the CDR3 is TGTGCCAGTAGGCACGGGACTAGCGACATCTACGAGCAGTACTTC.

The CDR3 spells CASIRGQGASNQPQHF. CDR3 coding DNA: TGTGCCAGTATTAGAGGACAGGGGGCGAGCAATCAGCCCCAGCATTTT. V is TRBV19 and J is TRBJ1-5; 11 nucleotides line up with TRBD1. The CDR3 runs to 16 residues. With 7 bases clipped from V and 1 base from J, the junction kept 6 bases outside the gene matches. Per germline, CDR1 LNHDA and CDR2 SQIVND (reference sequence). The full variable domain, in which reference TRBV19 and TRBJ1-5 provide the parts outside the CDR3, is DGGITQSPKYLFRKEGQNVTLSCEQNLNHDAMYWYRQDPGQGLRLIYYSQIVNDFQKGDIAEGYSVSREKKESFPLTVTSAQKNPTAFYLCASIRGQGASNQPQHFGDGTRLSIL.

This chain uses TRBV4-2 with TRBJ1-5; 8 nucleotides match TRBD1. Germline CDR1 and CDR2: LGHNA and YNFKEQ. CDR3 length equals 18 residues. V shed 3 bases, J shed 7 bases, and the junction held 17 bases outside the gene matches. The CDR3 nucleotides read TGTGCCAGCAGCCAGAACACGGGGGACAGGAAGTTATTACAGCCCCAGCATTTT. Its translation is CASSQNTGDRKLLQPQHF.

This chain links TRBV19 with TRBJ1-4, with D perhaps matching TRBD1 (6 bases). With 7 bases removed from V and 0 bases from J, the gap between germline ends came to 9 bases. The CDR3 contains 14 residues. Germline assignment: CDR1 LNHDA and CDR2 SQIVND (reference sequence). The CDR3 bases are TGTGCCAGTACCTGGACAGCAACTAATGAAAAACTGTTTTTT. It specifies CASTWTATNEKLFF.

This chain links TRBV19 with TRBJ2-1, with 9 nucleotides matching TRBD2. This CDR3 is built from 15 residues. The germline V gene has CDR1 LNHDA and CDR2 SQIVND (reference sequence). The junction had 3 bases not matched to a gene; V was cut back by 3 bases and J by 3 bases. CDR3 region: CASSIGTSSYNEQFF. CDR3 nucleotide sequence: TGTGCCAGTAGTATCGGGACTAGCAGCTACAATGAGCAGTTCTTC.

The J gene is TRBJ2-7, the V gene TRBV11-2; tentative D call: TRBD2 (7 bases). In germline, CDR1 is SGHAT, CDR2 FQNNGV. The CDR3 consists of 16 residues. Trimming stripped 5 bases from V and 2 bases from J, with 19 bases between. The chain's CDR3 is CASSPLGGGKAYEQYF. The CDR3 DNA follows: TGTGCCAGCAGCCCCTTAGGGGGGGGAAAGGCCTACGAGCAGTACTTC. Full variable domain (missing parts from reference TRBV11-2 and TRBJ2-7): EAGVAQSPRYKIIEKRQSVAFWCNPISGHATLYWYQQILGQGPKLLIQFQNNGVVDDSQLPKDRFSAERLKGVDSTLKIQPAKLEDSAVYLCASSPLGGGKAYEQYFGPGTRLTVT.

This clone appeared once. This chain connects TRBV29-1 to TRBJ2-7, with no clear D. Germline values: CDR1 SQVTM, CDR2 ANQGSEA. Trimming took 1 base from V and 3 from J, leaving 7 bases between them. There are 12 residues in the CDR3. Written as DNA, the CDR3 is TGCAGCGTTGAAGGGGCAGGCTACGAGCAGTACTTC. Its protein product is CSVEGAGYEQYF.

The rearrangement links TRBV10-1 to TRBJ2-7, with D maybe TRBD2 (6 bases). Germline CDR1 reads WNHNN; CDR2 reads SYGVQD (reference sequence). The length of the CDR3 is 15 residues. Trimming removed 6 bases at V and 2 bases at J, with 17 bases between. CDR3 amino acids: CASSPKGGEAYEQYF. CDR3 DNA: TGCGCCAGCAGCCCCAAGGGCGGGGAAGCCTACGAGCAGTACTTC.

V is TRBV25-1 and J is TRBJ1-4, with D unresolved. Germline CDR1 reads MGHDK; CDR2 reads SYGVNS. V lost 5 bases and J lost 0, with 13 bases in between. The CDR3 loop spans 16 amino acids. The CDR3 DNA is TGTGCCAGCAGTCGACATCGTGACGCAACTAATGAAAAACTGTTTTTT. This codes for CASSRHRDATNEKLFF.

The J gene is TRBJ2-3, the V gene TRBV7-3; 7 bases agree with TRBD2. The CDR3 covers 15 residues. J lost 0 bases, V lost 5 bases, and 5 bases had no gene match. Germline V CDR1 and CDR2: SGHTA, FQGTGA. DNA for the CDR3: TGTGCCAGCAGCGCCGAGCGGGGAAGCACAGATACGCAGTATTTT. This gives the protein CASSAERGSTDTQYF. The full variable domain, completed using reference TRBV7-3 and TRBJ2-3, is GAGVSQTPSNKVTEKGKYVELRCDPISGHTALYWYRQSLGQGPEFLIYFQGTGAADDSGLPNDRFFAVRPEGSVSTLKIQRTERGDSAVYLCASSAERGSTDTQYFGPGTRLTVL.

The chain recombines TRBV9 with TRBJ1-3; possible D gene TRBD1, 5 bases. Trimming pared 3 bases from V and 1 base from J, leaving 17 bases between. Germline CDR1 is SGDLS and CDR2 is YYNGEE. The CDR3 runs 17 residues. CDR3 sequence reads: CASSERDSALSGNTIYF. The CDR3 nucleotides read TGTGCCAGCAGCGAACGAGACAGTGCCCTTTCTGGAAACACCATATATTTT.

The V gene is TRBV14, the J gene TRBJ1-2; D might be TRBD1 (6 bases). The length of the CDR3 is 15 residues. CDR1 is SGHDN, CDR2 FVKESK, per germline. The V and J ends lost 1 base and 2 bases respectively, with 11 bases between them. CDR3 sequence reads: CASSQVQGWNYGYTF. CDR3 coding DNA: TGTGCCAGCAGCCAAGTCCAGGGGTGGAACTATGGCTACACCTTC.

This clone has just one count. The CDR3 is CASSELRASNTGELFF. In DNA form, the CDR3 reads TGTGCCAGCAGCGAACTCAGGGCCTCGAACACCGGGGAGCTGTTTTTT. The gene calls are TRBV16 and TRBJ2-2, with D perhaps TRBD1 (5 bases). Trimming removed 5 bases from V and 0 bases from J, with 13 bases in between. The CDR3 extends over 16 amino acids. The germline V gene encodes CDR1 KGHSY and CDR2 FQNENV.

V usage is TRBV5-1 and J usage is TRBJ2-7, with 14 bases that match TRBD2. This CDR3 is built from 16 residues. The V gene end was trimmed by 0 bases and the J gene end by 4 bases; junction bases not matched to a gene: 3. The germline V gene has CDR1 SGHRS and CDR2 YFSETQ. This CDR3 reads CASSLGGLAGGYEQYF. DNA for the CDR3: TGCGCCAGCAGCTTGGGAGGACTAGCGGGAGGATACGAGCAGTACTTC.

The CDR3 is CASSLMAGGKDNEQFF. DNA of the CDR3: TGCGCCAGCAGCTTGATGGCAGGGGGCAAGGACAATGAGCAGTTCTTC. The genes are TRBV5-1 and TRBJ2-1; TRBD1 agrees at 8 bases. With V trimmed by 1 base and J by 5 bases, 8 bases remained unmatched. The CDR3 length is 16 residues. The germline V gene has CDR1 SGHRS and CDR2 YFSETQ.

In DNA form, the CDR3 reads TGTGCCAGCAGCGTATTTGACAGGGTTATCAATCAGCCCCAGCATTTT. Translation gives CASSVFDRVINQPQHF. The chain carries TRBV9 and TRBJ1-5; 7 positions agree with TRBD1. This CDR3 comprises 16 residues. J was trimmed by 3 bases and V by 1 base; bases with no gene match: 7. The germline gives CDR1 SGDLS, CDR2 YYNGEE. The full variable domain, in which reference TRBV9 and TRBJ1-5 provide the parts outside the CDR3, is DSGVTQTPKHLITATGQRVTLRCSPRSGDLSVYWYQQSLDQGLQFLIQYYNGEERAKGNILERFSAQQFPDLHSELNLSSLELGDSALYFCASSVFDRVINQPQHFGDGTRLSIL.

CDR3 loop: CASSSGGSSGAYNEQFF. CDR3 coding DNA: TGCGCCAGCAGCTCGGGGGGTTCTAGCGGAGCCTACAATGAGCAGTTCTTC. The chain carries TRBV5-1 and TRBJ2-1; 7 bases are a match to TRBD2. Trimming took 3 bases from V and 2 from J; bases not matched to a gene: 11. From germline, CDR1 is SGHRS and CDR2 YFSETQ. CDR3 size: 17 residues.

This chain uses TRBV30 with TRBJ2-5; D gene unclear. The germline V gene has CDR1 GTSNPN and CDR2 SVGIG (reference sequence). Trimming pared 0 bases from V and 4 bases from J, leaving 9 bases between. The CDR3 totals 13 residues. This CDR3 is CAWSVGVVETQYF. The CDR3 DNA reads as TGTGCCTGGAGTGTTGGAGTTGTAGAGACCCAGTACTTC.

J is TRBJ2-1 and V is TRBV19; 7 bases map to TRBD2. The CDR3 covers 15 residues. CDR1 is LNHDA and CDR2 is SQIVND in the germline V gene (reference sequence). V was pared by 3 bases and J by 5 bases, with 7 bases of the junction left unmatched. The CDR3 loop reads CASSIGGLEHNEQFF. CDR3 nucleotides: TGTGCCAGTAGTATCGGCGGACTAGAACACAATGAGCAGTTCTTC.

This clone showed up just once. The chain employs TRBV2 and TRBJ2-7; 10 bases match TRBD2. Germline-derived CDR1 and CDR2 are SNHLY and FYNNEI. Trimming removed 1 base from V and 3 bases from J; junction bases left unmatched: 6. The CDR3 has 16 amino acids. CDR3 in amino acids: CASSEGGEREGYEQYF. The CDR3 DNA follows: TGTGCCAGCAGTGAAGGCGGTGAGCGGGAGGGCTACGAGCAGTACTTC. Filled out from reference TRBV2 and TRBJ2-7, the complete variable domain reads EPEVTQTPSHQVTQMGQEVILRCVPISNHLYFYWYRQILGQKVEFLVSFYNNEISEKSEIFDDQFSVERPDGSNFTLKIRSTKLEDSAMYFCASSEGGEREGYEQYFGPGTRLTVT.

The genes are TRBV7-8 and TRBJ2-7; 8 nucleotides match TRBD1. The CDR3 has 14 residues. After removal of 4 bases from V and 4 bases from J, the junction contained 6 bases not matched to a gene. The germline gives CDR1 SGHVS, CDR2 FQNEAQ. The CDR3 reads CASSSGTGPYEQYF. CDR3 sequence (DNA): TGTGCCAGCAGCTCCGGGACAGGCCCTTACGAGCAGTACTTC.

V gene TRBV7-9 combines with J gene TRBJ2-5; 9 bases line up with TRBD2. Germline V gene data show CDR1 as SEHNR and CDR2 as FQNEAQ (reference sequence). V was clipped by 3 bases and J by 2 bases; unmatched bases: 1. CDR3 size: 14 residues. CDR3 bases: TGTGCCAGCAGCTTGGGACTAGCTCAAGAGACCCAGTACTTC. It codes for CASSLGLAQETQYF.

This chain's CDR3 is CATSDTTGMDTEAFF. The DNA of the CDR3 is TGTGCCACCAGTGACACGACAGGGATGGACACTGAAGCTTTCTTT. The J gene is TRBJ1-1, the V gene TRBV24-1; TRBD1 aligns across 7 bases. Unmatched junction bases numbered 7, after V lost 4 bases and J lost 3 bases. Germline V gene data show CDR1 as KGHDR and CDR2 as SFDVKD. The CDR3 is made up of 15 amino acids.

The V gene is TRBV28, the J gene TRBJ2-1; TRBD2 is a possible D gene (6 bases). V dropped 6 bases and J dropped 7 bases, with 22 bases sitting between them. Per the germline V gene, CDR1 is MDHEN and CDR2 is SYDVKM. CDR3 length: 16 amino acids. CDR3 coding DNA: TGTGCCAGCAGCCGCCTGAGTAGCGGTATAGTAAATGAGCAGTTCTTC. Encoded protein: CASSRLSSGIVNEQFF.

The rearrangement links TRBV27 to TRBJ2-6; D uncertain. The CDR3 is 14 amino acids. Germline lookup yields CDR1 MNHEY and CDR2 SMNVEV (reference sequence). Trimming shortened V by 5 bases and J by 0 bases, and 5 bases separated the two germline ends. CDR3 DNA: TGTGCCAGCAGTCGTTCCTCTGGGGCCAACGTCCTGACTTTC. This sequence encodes CASSRSSGANVLTF. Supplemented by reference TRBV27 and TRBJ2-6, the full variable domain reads EAQVTQNPRYLITVTGKKLTVTCSQNMNHEYMSWYRQDPGLGLRQIYYSMNVEVTDKGDVPEGYKVSRKEKRNFPLILESPSPNQTSLYFCASSRSSGANVLTFGAGSRLTVL.

CDR3 bases: TGCGCCAGCAGCTTGTATGCAGATACGCAGTATTTT. It translates to CASSLYADTQYF. The rearrangement joins TRBV5-1 to TRBJ2-3, with D uncertain. CDR3 length: 12 amino acids. Germline V gives CDR1 SGHRS, CDR2 YFSETQ. V was clipped by 1 base and J by 4 bases, with 4 bases between them.